The T cell receptor (beta chain) under discussion was sequenced for a study of blood T cell repertoires in COVID-19. The overall study: Whether acute or convalescent, the COVID-19 samples came from the United States, Italy and Spain. Sources were T cells, B-cell-depleted T cells, or PBMCs; the material itself was cDNA or gDNA.

V gave up 2 bases and J gave up 11 bases; unmatched junction bases: 9. CDR1 and CDR2 from the germline V gene are SGHTA and FQGTGA. The CDR3 sequence is 15 residues long. Authors' analysis steps: Reference gene primer amplification yielded estimated nucleated cell counts. Produced via immunoSEQ multiplex PCR; TCRdb's table is partial and in-frame only. V, J and clone size reflect that table, while D and trimming were determined from the DNA. The sample lists about 260,000 clones, roughly 86% occurring once. The sequencing sample was made of peripheral blood. This receptor was obtained from a woman in her forties or fifties with acute or convalescent COVID-19. The V gene is TRBV7-3, the J gene TRBJ1-1, with 12 bases fitting TRBD1. The CDR3 reads CASSLLGGTGGLAFF. DNA for the CDR3: TGTGCCAGCAGCTTACTGGGCGGGACAGGGGGCTTGGCTTTCTTT.